The 11 T cell receptor beta chains below were found in one sample sequenced in a study of blood T cells in healthy people across ages. Primed by a sample-barcoded 5' primer and a J-beta primer mix, a second PCR proceeded for 7 to 11 cycles. TCRdb itself ran the 5' RACE reads through MiXCR, one entry per CDR3 protein. The sample yields about 1 million distinct CDR3 sequences, 20% to 25% seen once. This sample also belongs to another study, concerning T cells of mothers and their children.

Sequencing used blood. Receptors were obtained from a girl aged 2-15 years in good health.

This clonotype turned up a few times. The V gene is TRBV5-6, the J gene TRBJ1-5; D is possibly TRBD1 (5 bases). Deletions cut 0 bases from V and 7 bases from J, with 14 bases between. The CDR3 loop spans 15 amino acids. Germline CDR1 is SGHDT and CDR2 is YYEEEE. Here the CDR3 reads CASSLDGGGEQPQHF. For the CDR3, the DNA is TGTGCCAGCAGCTTGGACGGCGGGGGAGAACAGCCCCAGCATTTT. Together with reference TRBV5-6 and TRBJ1-5, the CDR3 gives the full variable domain: DAGVTQSPTHLIKTRGQQVTLRCSPKSGHDTVSWYQQALGQGPQFIFQYYEEEERQRGNFPDRFSGHQFPNYSSELNVNALLLGDSALYLCASSLDGGGEQPQHFGDGTRLSIL.

This clonotype was counted between two and nine times. This chain links TRBV29-1 with TRBJ1-1, with D possibly being TRBD1 (5 bases). With 5 bases removed from V and 5 bases from J, the gap between germline ends came to 9 bases. The CDR3 is made up of 11 amino acids. Germline V gives CDR1 SQVTM, CDR2 ANQGSEA. Here the CDR3 DNA reads TGCAGCGTTTACCGACAGACTGAAGCTTTCTTT. Residues: CSVYRQTEAFF. Full variable domain (outside the CDR3, taken from reference TRBV29-1 and TRBJ1-1): SAVISQKPSRDICQRGTSLTIQCQVDSQVTMMFWYRQQPGQSLTLIATANQGSEATYESGFVIDKFPISRPNLTFSTLTVSNMSPEDSSIYLCSVYRQTEAFFGQGTRLTVV.

This clonotype was recorded a few times. The chain uses TRBV29-1 and TRBJ1-2, with no clear D. With 0 bases removed from V and 4 bases from J, the gap between germline ends came to 21 bases. Germline V gives CDR1 SQVTM, CDR2 ANQGSEA. This CDR3 contains 17 residues. The CDR3 coding sequence is TGCAGCGTTGAAGATCAAGGGCGCGGCTTGGTTCTCTATGGCTACACCTTC. This encodes CSVEDQGRGLVLYGYTF.

The chain carries TRBV7-2 and TRBJ2-1; tentatively, D is TRBD2 (5 bases). The J call is in doubt because the DNA end fits TRBJ2-7 better. The CDR3 covers 13 residues. CDR1 SGHTA and CDR2 FQGNSA come from the germline V gene. In DNA form, the CDR3 reads TGTGCCAGCAGCTTTATCGAGGGTTACGAGCAGTACTTC. This sequence encodes CASSFIEGYEQYF.

This clonotype was detected a few times. This sequence joins TRBV20-1 and TRBJ2-3; no firm D call. The CDR3 totals 15 residues. The germline V gene has CDR1 DFQATT and CDR2 SNEGSKA (reference sequence). V lost 3 bases to trimming and J lost 1 base, with 14 bases between them. DNA for the CDR3: TGCAGTGCTAGTACGGTCCTTACCGGCACAGATACGCAGTATTTT. Its translation is CSASTVLTGTDTQYF.

This clonotype was detected only a few times. V usage is TRBV15 and J usage is TRBJ2-1; the D call may be TRBD1 or TRBD2 (6 bases each). CDR3 length: 18 amino acids. V was trimmed by 3 bases and J by 6 bases, leaving 24 bases between them. CDR1 LNHNV and CDR2 YYDKDF come from the germline V gene (reference sequence). CDR3 bases: TGTGCCACCAGCAGTGATATCCTGGGGGGACAAACAGTCAATGAGCAGTTCTTC. Its translation is CATSSDILGGQTVNEQFF.

The CDR3, as DNA: TGCAGCGTTGGGCGGACTGATAGATATGGCTACACCTTC. The encoded protein is CSVGRTDRYGYTF. The genes are TRBV29-1 and TRBJ1-2; no definite D call. Trimming left V 4 bases short and J 5 bases short, with 14 bases between. The CDR3 is 13 amino acids. The germline V gene has CDR1 SQVTM and CDR2 ANQGSEA.

The V call is TRBV7-9, the J call TRBJ1-2, with D uncertain. CDR3 length: 20 amino acids. Trimming removed 5 bases from V and 1 base from J, with 29 bases in between. Germline assignment: CDR1 SEHNR and CDR2 FQNEAQ (reference sequence). The CDR3 bases are TGTGCCAGCAGCCGGCGGCCAGCCCCCAAGGAAGGAGGACTTAACTATGGCTACACCTTC. As protein: CASSRRPAPKEGGLNYGYTF.

This clonotype was detected a few times. The J gene is TRBJ2-5, the V gene TRBV6-1; no reliable D call. Judging by the DNA end, TRBJ2-1 fits better; the J call may be wrong. CDR3 length: 14 residues. The germline V gene encodes CDR1 MNHNS and CDR2 SASEGT. The CDR3 region is CASRESLLMAEQFF. CDR3 in DNA: TGTGCCAGCAGAGAGAGCTTGTTGATGGCTGAGCAGTTCTTC.

This clonotype was seen more than once but under ten times. The chain combines TRBV27 with TRBJ2-2; TRBD1 agrees at 8 bases. This CDR3 has 16 residues. CDR1 is MNHEY, CDR2 SMNVEV, per germline (reference sequence). The J segment lost 4 bases and the V segment lost 6 bases, leaving 10 bases of the junction unmatched. The CDR3 DNA follows: TGTGCCAGCAGCCCGGGACAGGTTTTTTTCACCGGGGAGCTGTTTTTT. It yields the protein CASSPGQVFFTGELFF.

V and J are TRBV21-1 and TRBJ2-3; the table assigns TRBD1, which was not confirmed against the DNA. TRBV21-1 is shown as a pseudogene. This CDR3 spans 15 amino acids. DNA for the CDR3: TGTGCCAGCATCCTCGGACAGGGGAGCACAGATACGCAGTATTTT. It encodes CASILGQGSTDTQYF.